This T cell receptor (beta chain) was retrieved from a study of T-cell reconstitution after alpha-beta-depleted transplantation in children. Unique molecular identifiers tagged the TCRbeta library. MiXCR, applied by TCRdb to the PCR reads, yields one record per CDR3 protein. Here the sample spans roughly 300,000 distinct CDR3 sequences, approximately 9.6% being singletons. Trimming removed 5 bases from V and 4 bases from J; junction bases left unmatched: 6. CDR3 size: 14 residues. The germline V gene encodes CDR1 SEHNR and CDR2 FQNEAQ (reference sequence). This chain uses TRBV7-9 with TRBJ1-2; TRBD1 matches 8 bases. This specimen was PBMCs from the stem cell graft donor, taken from the stem cell graft. This sequence was found in a human donor who donated a stem cell graft to a child with SCID. The CDR3 is CASSPTGVRYGYTF. CDR3 in DNA: TGTGCCAGCAGCCCGACAGGGGTTCGCTATGGCTACACCTTC.